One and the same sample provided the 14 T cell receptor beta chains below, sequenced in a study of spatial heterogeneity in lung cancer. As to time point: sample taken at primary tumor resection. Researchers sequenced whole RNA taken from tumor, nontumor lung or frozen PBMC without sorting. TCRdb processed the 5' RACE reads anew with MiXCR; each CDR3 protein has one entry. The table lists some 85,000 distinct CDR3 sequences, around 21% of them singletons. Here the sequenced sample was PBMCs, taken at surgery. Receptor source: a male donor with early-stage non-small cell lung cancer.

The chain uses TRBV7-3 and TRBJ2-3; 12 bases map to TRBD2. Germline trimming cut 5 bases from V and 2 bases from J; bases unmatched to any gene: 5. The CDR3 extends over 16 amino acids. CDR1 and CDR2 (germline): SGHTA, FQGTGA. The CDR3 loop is CASSPGLAGNTDTQYF. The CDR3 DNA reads TGTGCCAGCAGCCCCGGACTAGCGGGGAACACAGATACGCAGTATTTT. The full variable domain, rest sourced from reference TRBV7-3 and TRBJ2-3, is GAGVSQTPSNKVTEKGKYVELRCDPISGHTALYWYRQSLGQGPEFLIYFQGTGAADDSGLPNDRFFAVRPEGSVSTLKIQRTERGDSAVYLCASSPGLAGNTDTQYFGPGTRLTVL.

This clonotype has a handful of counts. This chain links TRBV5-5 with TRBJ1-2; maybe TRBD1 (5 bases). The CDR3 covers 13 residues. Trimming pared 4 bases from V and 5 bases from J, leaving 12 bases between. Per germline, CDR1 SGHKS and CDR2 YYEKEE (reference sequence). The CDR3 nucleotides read TGTGCCAGCAGCCTAGACAGCCCGTATGGCTACACCTTC. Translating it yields CASSLDSPYGYTF.

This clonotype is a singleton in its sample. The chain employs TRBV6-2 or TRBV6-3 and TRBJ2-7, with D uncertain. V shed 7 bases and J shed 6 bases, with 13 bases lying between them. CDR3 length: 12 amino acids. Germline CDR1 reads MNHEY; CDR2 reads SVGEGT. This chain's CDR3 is CASTSDSPEQYF. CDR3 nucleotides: TGTGCCAGCACCTCTGATAGTCCCGAGCAGTACTTC.

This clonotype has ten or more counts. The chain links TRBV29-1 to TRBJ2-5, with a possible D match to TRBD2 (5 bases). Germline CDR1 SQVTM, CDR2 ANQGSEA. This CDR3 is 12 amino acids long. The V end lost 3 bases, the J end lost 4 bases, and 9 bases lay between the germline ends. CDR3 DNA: TGCAGCGTTGATACGGGGAGAGAGACCCAGTACTTC. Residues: CSVDTGRETQYF.

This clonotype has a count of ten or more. The CDR3: CATSHRYSNQPQHF. The CDR3 bases are TGTGCCACCAGCCACAGGTATAGCAATCAGCCCCAGCATTTT. V gene TRBV15 combines with J gene TRBJ1-5; perhaps TRBD1 as D (5 bases). V lost 5 bases to trimming and J lost 0 bases, with 8 bases between them. The CDR3 runs to 14 residues. CDR1 LNHNV and CDR2 YYDKDF come from the germline V gene (reference sequence).

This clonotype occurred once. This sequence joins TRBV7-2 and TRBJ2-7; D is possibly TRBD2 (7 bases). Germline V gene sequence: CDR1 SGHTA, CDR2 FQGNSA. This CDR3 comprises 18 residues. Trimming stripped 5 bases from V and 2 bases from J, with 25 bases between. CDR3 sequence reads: CASSPQGGSFQSPYEQYF. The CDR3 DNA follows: TGTGCCAGCAGCCCACAGGGCGGGAGCTTCCAAAGCCCCTACGAGCAGTACTTC.

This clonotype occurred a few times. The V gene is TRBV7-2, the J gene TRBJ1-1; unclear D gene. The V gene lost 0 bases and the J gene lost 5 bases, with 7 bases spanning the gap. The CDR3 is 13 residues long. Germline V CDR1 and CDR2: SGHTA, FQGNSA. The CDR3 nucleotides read TGTGCCAGCAGCTTAGCGAGTGCGACTGAAGCTTTCTTT. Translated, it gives CASSLASATEAFF.

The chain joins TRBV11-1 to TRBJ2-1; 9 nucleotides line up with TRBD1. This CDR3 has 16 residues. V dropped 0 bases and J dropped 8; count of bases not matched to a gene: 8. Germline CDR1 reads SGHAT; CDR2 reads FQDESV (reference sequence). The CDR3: CASSLAHGQGFDEQFF. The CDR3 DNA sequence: TGTGCCAGCAGCTTAGCTCACGGACAGGGGTTTGATGAGCAGTTCTTC. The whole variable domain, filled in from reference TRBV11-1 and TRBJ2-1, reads EAEVAQSPRYKITEKSQAVAFWCDPISGHATLYWYRQILGQGPELLVQFQDESVVDDSQLPKDRFSAERLKGVDSTLKIQPAELGDSAMYLCASSLAHGQGFDEQFFGPGTRLTVL.

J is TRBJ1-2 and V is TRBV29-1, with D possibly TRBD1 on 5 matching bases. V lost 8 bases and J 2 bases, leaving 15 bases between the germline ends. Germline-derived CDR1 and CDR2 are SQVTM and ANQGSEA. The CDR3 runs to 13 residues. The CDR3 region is CSTRESGNYGYTF. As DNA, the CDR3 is TGCAGCACCCGGGAATCAGGGAACTATGGCTACACCTTC.

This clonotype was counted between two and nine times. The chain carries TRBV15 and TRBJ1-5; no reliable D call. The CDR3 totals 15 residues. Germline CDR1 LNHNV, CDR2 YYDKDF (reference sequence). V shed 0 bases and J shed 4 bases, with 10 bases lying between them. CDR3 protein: CATSRDLTENQPQHF. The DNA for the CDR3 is TGTGCCACCAGCAGAGATCTTACCGAGAATCAGCCCCAGCATTTT.

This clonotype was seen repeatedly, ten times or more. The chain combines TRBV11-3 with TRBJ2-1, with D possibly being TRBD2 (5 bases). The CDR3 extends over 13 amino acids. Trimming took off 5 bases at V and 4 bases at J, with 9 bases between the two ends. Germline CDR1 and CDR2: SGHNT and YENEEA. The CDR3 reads CASSITSYNEQFF. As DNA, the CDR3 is TGTGCCAGCAGCATTACTAGTTACAATGAGCAGTTCTTC.

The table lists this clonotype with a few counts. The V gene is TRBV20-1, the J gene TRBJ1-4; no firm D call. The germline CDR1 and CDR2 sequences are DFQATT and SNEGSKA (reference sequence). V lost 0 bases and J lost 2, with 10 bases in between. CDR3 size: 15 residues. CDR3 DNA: TGCAGTGCTAGAGACCCCTTGGGGACTAATGAAAAACTGTTTTTT. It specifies CSARDPLGTNEKLFF.

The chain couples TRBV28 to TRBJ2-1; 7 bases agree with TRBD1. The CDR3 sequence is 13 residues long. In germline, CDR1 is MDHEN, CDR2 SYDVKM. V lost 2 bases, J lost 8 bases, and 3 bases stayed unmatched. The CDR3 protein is CASSLPGTDEQFF. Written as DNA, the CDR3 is TGTGCCAGCAGTTTACCCGGGACAGATGAGCAGTTCTTC.

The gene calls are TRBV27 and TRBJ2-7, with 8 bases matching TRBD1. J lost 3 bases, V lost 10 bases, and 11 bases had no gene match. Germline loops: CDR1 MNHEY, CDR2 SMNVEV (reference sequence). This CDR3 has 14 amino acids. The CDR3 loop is CATLKTGGDYEQYF. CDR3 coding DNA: TGTGCCACCCTGAAAACAGGGGGAGACTACGAGCAGTACTTC.